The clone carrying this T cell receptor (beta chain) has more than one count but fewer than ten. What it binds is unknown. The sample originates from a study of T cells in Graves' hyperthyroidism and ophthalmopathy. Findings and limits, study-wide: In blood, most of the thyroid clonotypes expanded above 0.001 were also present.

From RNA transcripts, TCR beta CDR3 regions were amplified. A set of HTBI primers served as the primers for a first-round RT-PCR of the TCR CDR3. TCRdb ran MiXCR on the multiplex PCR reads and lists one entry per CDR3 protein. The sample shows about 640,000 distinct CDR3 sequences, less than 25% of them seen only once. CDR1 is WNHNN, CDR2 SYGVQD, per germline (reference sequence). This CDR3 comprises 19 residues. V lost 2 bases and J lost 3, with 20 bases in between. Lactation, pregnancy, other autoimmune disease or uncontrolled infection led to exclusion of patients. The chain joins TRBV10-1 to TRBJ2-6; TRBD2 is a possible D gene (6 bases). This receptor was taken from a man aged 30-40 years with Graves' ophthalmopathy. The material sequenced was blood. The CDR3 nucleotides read TGCGCCAGCAGTGAGAAGGGGACTCCACTCAGAGGTGGGGCCAACGTCCTGACTTTC. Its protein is CASSEKGTPLRGGANVLTF.